The clone carrying this T cell receptor (beta chain) occurred a few times. Its cognate antigen is unknown. Addition of a universal primer site occurred through template switching, and cDNA carried unique molecular identifiers. TCRdb re-called the 5' RACE reads through MiXCR, storing one row per CDR3 protein. The sample includes 420,000 or so distinct CDR3 sequences, around 18% seen only once; the top ten take 9.5% to 15%. The CDR3 spans 15 residues. After removal of 2 bases from V and 5 bases from J, the junction contained 8 bases not matched to a gene. From germline, CDR1 is SGHDN and CDR2 FVKESK. This specimen belongs to a study of identical twins. Study results and caveats: Out-of-frame alpha sequences shared by twins were enriched for low generation probability. Zero-insertion analyses could be partly confounded by invariant MAIT and iNKT cells. For cord blood, abundant beta clonotypes had fewer insertions, unlike memory repertoires, which showed none.

The V and J genes are TRBV14 and TRBJ2-7, with TRBD1 matching over 8 bases. Material for sequencing was naive T cells sorted from blood. The TCR comes from a man aged 50 to 60 in good health. CDR3 in DNA: TGTGCCAGCAGCCAACAAAGGACAGGGAACCACGAGCAGTACTTC. Translated: CASSQQRTGNHEQYF.